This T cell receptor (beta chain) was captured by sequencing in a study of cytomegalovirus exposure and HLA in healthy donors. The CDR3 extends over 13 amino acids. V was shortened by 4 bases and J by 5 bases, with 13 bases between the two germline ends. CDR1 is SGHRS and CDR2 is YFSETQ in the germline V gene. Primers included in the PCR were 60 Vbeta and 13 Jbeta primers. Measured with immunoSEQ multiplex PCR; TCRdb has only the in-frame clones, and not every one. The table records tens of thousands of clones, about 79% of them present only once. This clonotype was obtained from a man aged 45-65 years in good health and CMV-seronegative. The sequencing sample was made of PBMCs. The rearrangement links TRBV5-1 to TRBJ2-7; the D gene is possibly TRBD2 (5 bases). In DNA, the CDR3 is TGCGCCAGCAGCAGGGAGATCGGAGACGAGCAGTACTTC. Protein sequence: CASSREIGDEQYF.